The clone carrying this TCR beta chain was seen repeatedly, ten times or more. What it binds is not known. The trim removed 4 bases at V and 2 bases at J, leaving 9 bases unmatched. CDR3 length: 15 amino acids. CDR1 SGHRS and CDR2 YFSETQ come from the germline V gene. The sample originates from a study of T-cell memory formation after mild COVID-19. Study conclusions and caveats: Second-wave clones with a day 37 peak had unconfirmed SARS-CoV-2 specificity. Shrinking CD4+ clones resided mostly in CM and EM, and CD8+ ones in EMRA.

5'RACE with constant-segment primers yielded barcoded, UMI-tagged TCR alpha and TCR beta cDNA libraries. TCRdb re-analysed the 5' RACE reads in MiXCR, keeping a single row per CDR3 protein. The sample has roughly 160,000 distinct CDR3 sequences; 11% are singletons. The sequencing input was PBMCs or a T cell subset sorted from them (not recorded which). V and J are TRBV5-1 and TRBJ2-7; 7 bases align to TRBD1. The receptor was derived from a man aged 18 to 30 who had mild COVID-19 (a few samples of this study predate the infection). Cell type and time point are not known. DNA for the CDR3: TGCGCCAGCAGCCCCAGACAGGGCGAAGCCTACGAGCAGTACTTC. Translating it yields CASSPRQGEAYEQYF.